This record looks at one T cell receptor (beta chain) sequence and its context. Its antigen is not identified. These data are taken from a study of identical twins. In every case, the donor was a healthy Caucasian. Overall study results and limits: With beta out-of-frame sequences, excess sharing by twins was weaker.

This CDR3 comprises 16 residues. CDR1 is MGHRA and CDR2 is YSYEKL in the germline V gene. The V end lost 6 bases, the J end lost 1 base, and 16 bases lay between the germline ends. In TCRdb, the 5' RACE reads were re-called with MiXCR into one record per CDR3 protein. The data contain about 530,000 distinct CDR3 sequences, roughly 15% of them seen just once; the ten biggest clones take up less than 0.5%. The same sample was also used in a study of yellow fever vaccine responses in identical twins.

Sequencing was carried out using CD4+ T cells sorted from blood. The receptor's source is a woman aged 18-29 years in good health. The chain employs TRBV4-1 and TRBJ2-1; tentatively, D is TRBD2 (5 bases). In DNA form, the CDR3 reads TGCGCCAGCAGACCTGTAGGACTCCTATCCTACAATGAGCAGTTCTTC. Protein: CASRPVGLLSYNEQFF.